A selection of T cell receptor beta chains follows, all from one sample in a study of blood T cell repertoires in COVID-19. Sequenced by immunoSEQ multiplex PCR; TCRdb stores in-frame clones only, minus some. The sample comprises approximately 240,000 clones, around 87% of which are singletons, and 2.5% to 3.5% rests with the top ten. The sequenced material came from peripheral blood. These receptors all stem from a woman in her 30s who had recovered from COVID-19. CDR3s include the opening cysteine and the closing phenylalanine or tryptophan. D genes are given only for firm matches. Part of the rows lack a size; the others show once, few, many or a class for expanded clones.

TRBD1,TRBJ1-2,once,TRBV12-3/TRBV12-4,CASRTGLDGYTF,TGTGCCAGTAGGACAGGGTTGGACGGCTACACCTTC
TRBD2,TRBJ2-1,.,TRBV7-7,CASSPIIAGGPYNEQFF,TGTGCCAGCAGCCCCATCATAGCGGGGGGGCCCTACAATGAGCAGTTCTTC
TRBD2,TRBJ2-7,.,TRBV7-2,CASRSYVVAGGTEQYF,TGTGCCAGCAGATCGTACGTAGTGGCGGGGGGTACCGAGCAGTACTTC
TRBD1,TRBJ2-1,once,TRBV5-6,CASSSRDRGHNEQFF,TGTGCCAGCAGCTCCCGGGACAGGGGACACAATGAGCAGTTCTTC
TRBD2,TRBJ2-3,.,TRBV24-1,CATSVGTTNWGDTQYF,TGTGCCACCAGTGTCGGGACTACAAACTGGGGAGATACGCAGTATTTT
.,TRBJ2-3,.,TRBV9,CASSTTSGGSDTQYF,TGTGCCAGCAGCACGACTAGTGGGGGATCAGATACGCAGTATTTT
TRBD2,TRBJ2-5,.,TRBV10-2,CASRGLAGTQGAQYF,TGCGCCAGCAGGGGACTAGCGGGGACCCAAGGGGCCCAGTACTTC
.,TRBJ1-1,.,TRBV10-3,CAISQDIGGGNTEAFF,TGTGCCATCAGCCAGGACATTGGTGGTGGGAACACTGAAGCTTTCTTT
TRBD2,TRBJ2-2,.,TRBV9,CASSVVAGGTGELFF,TGTGCCAGCAGCGTAGTTGCGGGGGGGACCGGGGAGCTGTTTTTT
.,TRBJ1-4,.,TRBV15,CATRALKGKLFF,TGTGCCACCAGGGCATTAAAGGGGAAACTGTTTTTT
TRBD2,TRBJ2-7,.,TRBV27,CASSPSRAGGPRNEQYF,TGTGCCAGCAGTCCCTCCCGGGCGGGGGGGCCTAGGAACGAGCAGTACTTC
.,TRBJ1-5,.,TRBV3-1/TRBV3-2,CASSQGQSYQPQHF,TGTGCCAGCAGCCAAGGACAGTCGTATCAGCCCCAGCATTTT
TRBD1,TRBJ2-1,.,TRBV12-3/TRBV12-4,CASSLDRAGQFF,TGTGCCAGCAGTCTAGACAGGGCTGGGCAGTTCTTC
.,TRBJ1-5,few,TRBV11-2,CASSQDLTQPQHF,TGTGCCAGCAGCCAGGACTTGACGCAGCCCCAGCATTTT
.,TRBJ1-6,.,TRBV18,CASSPTGRIPLHF,TGTGCCAGCTCACCTACAGGGCGCATACCCCTCCACTTT
.,TRBJ1-1,.,TRBV7-9,CASSLEQAMNTEAFF,TGTGCCAGCAGCTTAGAGCAGGCTATGAACACTGAAGCTTTCTTT
.,TRBJ1-2,.,TRBV6-6,CASSYSAGATYGYTF,TGTGCCAGCAGTTACTCTGCAGGGGCGACCTATGGCTACACCTTC
.,TRBJ1-1,few,TRBV14,CASSQQGIGTEAFF,TGTGCCAGCAGCCAGCAGGGGATCGGCACTGAAGCTTTCTTT
.,TRBJ2-7,.,TRBV11-2,CASSFGTTSYEQYF,TGTGCCAGCAGCTTTGGCACTACTTCCTACGAGCAGTACTTC
TRBD1,TRBJ1-1,.,TRBV18,CASSPGQGAEAFF,TGTGCCAGCTCACCGGGACAGGGGGCTGAAGCTTTCTTT
.,TRBJ2-7,.,TRBV12-3/TRBV12-4,CASSFAAYEQYF,TGTGCCAGCAGTTTCGCGGCTTACGAGCAGTACTTC
.,TRBJ2-3,.,TRBV6-2/TRBV6-3,CASSYSERADTQYF,TGTGCCAGCAGTTACTCAGAGCGGGCAGATACGCAGTATTTT
.,TRBJ1-3,once,TRBV18,CASSPREIISSGNTIYF,TGTGCCAGCTCACCAAGAGAGATTATTAGCTCTGGAAACACCATATATTTT
.,TRBJ2-2,.,TRBV2,CASTPSYTGELFF,TGTGCCAGCACCCCGTCCTACACCGGGGAGCTGTTTTTT
.,TRBJ1-5,.,TRBV25-1,CASRPGGNNQPQHF,TGTGCCAGCAGACCGGGGGGGAACAATCAGCCCCAGCATTTT
.,TRBJ1-1,.,TRBV2,CASSELGRGKGTEAFF,TGTGCCAGCAGTGAGTTAGGTAGGGGCAAGGGCACTGAAGCTTTCTTT
.,TRBJ2-5,.,TRBV11-1,CASSLASRVQETQYF,TGTGCCAGCAGCTTAGCGTCGCGGGTACAAGAGACCCAGTACTTC
.,TRBJ1-6,.,TRBV6-1,CASSEQRSNSPLHF,TGTGCCAGCAGTGAACAGAGGAGTAATTCACCCCTCCACTTT